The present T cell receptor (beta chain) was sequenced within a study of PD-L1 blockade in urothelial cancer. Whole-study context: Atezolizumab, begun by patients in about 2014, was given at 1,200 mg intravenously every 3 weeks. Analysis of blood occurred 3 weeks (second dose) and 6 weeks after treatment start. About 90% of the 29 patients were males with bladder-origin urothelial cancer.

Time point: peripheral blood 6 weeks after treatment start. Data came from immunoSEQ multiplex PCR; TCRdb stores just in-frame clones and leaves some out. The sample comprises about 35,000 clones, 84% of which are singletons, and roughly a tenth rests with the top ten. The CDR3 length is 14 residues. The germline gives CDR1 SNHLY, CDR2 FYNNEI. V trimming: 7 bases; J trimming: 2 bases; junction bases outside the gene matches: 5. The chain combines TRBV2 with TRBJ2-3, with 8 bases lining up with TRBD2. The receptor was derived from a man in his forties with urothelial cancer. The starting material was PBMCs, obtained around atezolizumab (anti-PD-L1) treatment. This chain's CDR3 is CASTGRGVTDTQYF. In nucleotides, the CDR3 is TGTGCCAGCACCGGGAGGGGAGTCACAGATACGCAGTATTTT.